This TCR beta chain was captured by sequencing in a study of blood T cell repertoires in COVID-19 (TCRdb year 2020). Context from the whole study: Samples covering the acute and convalescent phases of COVID-19 were provided by collaborators in the United States, Italy and Spain. The material from the prospective study consisted of cDNA or gDNA derived from T cells, B-cell-depleted T cells, or PBMCs. The repertoires were made available in a free public database intended to serve as a resource for research on the immune response to SARS-CoV-2. Deeply sampled blood TCRbeta repertoires from subjects exposed to, actively infected with, or recovered from COVID-19 were included in the dataset. Samples were obtained from the ongoing ImmuneRACE study (first 160 participants) and from 1,254 subjects provided by 6 global collaborators. The sample metadata nearly always contained a de-identified subject ID, COVID-19 status, age in years and sex. HLA class I and class II types, where available, came from metadata supplied by the sample provider rather than from assay-based typing. Summary of the overall study and its limitations: The quantity of clinical and demographic metadata differed by source and by participant and was supplied without curation.

V is clipped by 5 bases and J by 0 bases, and the sequence between their germline boundaries is 9 bases long. The germline V gene provides CDR1 SGHNT and CDR2 YENEEA. From the cysteine through the phenylalanine, the CDR3 covers 14 amino acids. Only the CDR3 DNA is retained, 42 bases long and in frame from the first base. As regards this clone: Its antigen has not been determined. Per-nucleotide qualities are absent, and no much larger clonotype sits a single base away.

Each collaborating institution followed its own protocols to collect whole blood in K2EDTA tubes. For TCRbeta analysis, collaborator samples were shipped as frozen whole blood, as isolated PBMCs, or as DNA extracted from either sample type. The immunoSEQ Assay, a bias-controlled multiplex PCR, was used to amplify TCRbeta CDR3 regions from genomic DNA. Turning to the authors' computational methods: Nucleated cell counts per sample were estimated from amplification of reference gene primers within the assay. To quantify the absolute abundance of each unique TCRbeta CDR3 rearrangement, sequence reads were collapsed and filtered. For each sample, productive Simpson clonality was calculated as the square root of Simpson's diversity index over productive rearrangements. TCRdb took this table from immuneACCESS and kept in-frame rearrangements with V and J called. Such tables lack part of the clones; where checked against another copy, unresolved V genes explain under half of the gap, and the rest is unexplained. V and J calls and clone size come straight from that table; D and trimming were deduced from the DNA. The sample contains roughly 66,000 clones, 80% to 85% of them found a single time. Roughly 4.8% of the sample rests with the top ten.

The chain employs TRBV11-3 and TRBJ2-3, with a tentative D gene TRBD2 over 6 matching bases. The sequenced sample was peripheral blood. This clonotype was sampled from an older woman with acute or convalescent COVID-19. The CDR3 loop reads CASSPGTSTDTQYF. The DNA sequence is given as TGTGCCAGCAGCCCTGGGACTAGCACAGATACGCAGTATTTT.